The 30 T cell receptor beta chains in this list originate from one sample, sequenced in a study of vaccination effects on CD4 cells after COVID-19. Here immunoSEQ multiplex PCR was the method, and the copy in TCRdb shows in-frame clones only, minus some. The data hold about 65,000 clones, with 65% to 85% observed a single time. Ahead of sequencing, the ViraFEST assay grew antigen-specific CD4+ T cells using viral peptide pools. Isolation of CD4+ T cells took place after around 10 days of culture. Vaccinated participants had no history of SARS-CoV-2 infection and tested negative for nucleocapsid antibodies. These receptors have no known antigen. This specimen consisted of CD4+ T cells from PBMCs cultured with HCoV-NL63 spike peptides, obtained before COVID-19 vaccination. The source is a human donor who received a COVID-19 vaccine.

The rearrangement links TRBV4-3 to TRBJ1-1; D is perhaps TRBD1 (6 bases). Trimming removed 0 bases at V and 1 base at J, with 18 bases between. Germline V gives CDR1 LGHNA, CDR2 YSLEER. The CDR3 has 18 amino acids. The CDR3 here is CASSQDGGRGDPNTEAFF. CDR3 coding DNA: TGCGCCAGCAGCCAAGATGGGGGCAGGGGCGACCCGAACACTGAAGCTTTCTTT.

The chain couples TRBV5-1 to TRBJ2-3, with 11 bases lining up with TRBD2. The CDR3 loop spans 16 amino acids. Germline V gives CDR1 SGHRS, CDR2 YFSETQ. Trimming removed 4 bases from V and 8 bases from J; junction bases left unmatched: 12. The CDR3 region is CASSGATSGASGTQYF. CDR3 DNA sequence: TGCGCCAGCAGCGGAGCGACTAGCGGGGCCTCGGGTACGCAGTATTTT.

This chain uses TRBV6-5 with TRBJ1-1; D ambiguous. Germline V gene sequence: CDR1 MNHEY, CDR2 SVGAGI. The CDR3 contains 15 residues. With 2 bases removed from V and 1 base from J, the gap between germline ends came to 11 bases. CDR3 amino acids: CASSYADTRNTEAFF. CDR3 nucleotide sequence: TGTGCCAGCAGTTACGCCGACACGAGGAACACTGAAGCTTTCTTT.

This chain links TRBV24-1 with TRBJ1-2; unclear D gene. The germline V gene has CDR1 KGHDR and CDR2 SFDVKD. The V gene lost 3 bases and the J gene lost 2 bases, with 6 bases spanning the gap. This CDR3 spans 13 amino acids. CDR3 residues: CATSDRENYGYTF. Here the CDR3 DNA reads TGTGCCACCAGTGATAGGGAGAACTATGGCTACACCTTC.

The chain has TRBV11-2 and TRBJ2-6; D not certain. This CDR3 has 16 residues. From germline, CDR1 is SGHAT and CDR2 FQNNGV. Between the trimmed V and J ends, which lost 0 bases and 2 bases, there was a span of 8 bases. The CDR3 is CASSLDRAAGANVLTF. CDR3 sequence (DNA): TGTGCCAGCAGCTTAGATAGGGCAGCTGGGGCCAACGTCCTGACTTTC.

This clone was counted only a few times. Here the CDR3 reads CASGSDRGPYNEQFF. The CDR3 DNA reads as TGTGCCAGCGGATCGGACAGGGGACCCTACAATGAGCAGTTCTTC. The chain joins TRBV6-5 to TRBJ2-1; 9 nucleotides align to TRBD1. Germline values: CDR1 MNHEY, CDR2 SVGAGI. CDR3 length: 15 amino acids. V trimming: 8 bases; J trimming: 2 bases; junction bases outside the gene matches: 7.

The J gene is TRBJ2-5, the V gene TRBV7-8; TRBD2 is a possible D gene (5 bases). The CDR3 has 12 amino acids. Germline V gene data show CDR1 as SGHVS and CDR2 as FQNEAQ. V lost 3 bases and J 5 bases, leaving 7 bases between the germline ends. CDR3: CASSFRGETQYF. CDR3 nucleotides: TGTGCCAGCAGCTTCAGAGGGGAGACCCAGTACTTC.

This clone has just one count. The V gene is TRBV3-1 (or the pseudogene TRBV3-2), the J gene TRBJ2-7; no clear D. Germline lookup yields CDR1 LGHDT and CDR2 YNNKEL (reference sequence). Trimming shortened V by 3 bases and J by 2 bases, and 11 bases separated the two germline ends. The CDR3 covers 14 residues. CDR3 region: CASSQEYGPYEQYV. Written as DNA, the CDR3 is TGTGCCAGCAGCCAGGAGTACGGCCCCTACGAGCAGTACGTC.

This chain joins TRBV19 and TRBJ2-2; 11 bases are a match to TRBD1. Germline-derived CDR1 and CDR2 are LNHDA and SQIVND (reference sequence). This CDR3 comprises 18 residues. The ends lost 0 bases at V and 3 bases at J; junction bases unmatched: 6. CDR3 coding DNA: TGTGCCAGTAGTATAGATCGTAGGGACAGGGGGTACACCGGGGAGCTGTTTTTT. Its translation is CASSIDRRDRGYTGELFF.

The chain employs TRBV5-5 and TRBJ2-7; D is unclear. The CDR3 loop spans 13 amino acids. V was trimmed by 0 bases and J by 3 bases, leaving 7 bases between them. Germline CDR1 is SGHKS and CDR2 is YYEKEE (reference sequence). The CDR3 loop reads CASSLGPHYEQYV. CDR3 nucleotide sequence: TGTGCCAGCAGCTTGGGGCCACACTACGAGCAGTACGTC.

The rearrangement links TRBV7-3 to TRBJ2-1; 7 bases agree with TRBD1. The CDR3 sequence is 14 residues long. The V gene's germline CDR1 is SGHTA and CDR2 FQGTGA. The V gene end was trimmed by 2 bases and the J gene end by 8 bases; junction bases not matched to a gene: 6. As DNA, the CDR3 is TGTGCCAGCAGCTTACAGACAGGGCAGGATGAGCAGTTCTTC. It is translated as CASSLQTGQDEQFF.

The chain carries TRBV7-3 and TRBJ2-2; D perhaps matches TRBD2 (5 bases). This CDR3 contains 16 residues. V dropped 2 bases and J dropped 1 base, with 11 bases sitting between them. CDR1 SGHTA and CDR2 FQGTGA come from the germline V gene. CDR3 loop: CASSLGLGGNTGELFF. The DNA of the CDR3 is TGTGCCAGCAGCTTAGGCTTAGGAGGGAACACCGGGGAGCTGTTTTTT.

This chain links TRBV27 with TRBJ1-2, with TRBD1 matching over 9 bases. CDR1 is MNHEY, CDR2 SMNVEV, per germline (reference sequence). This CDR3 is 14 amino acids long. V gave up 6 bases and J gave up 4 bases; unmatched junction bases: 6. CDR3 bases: TGTGCCAGCAGGCCCCGGGACAGGGTCTATGGCTACACCTTC. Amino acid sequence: CASRPRDRVYGYTF.

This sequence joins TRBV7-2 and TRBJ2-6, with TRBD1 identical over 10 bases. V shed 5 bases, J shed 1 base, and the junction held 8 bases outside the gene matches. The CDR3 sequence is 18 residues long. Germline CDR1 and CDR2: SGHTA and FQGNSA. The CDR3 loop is CASSQRTGGGSGANVLTF. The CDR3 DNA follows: TGTGCCAGCAGCCAAAGGACAGGGGGAGGTTCTGGGGCCAACGTCCTGACTTTC.

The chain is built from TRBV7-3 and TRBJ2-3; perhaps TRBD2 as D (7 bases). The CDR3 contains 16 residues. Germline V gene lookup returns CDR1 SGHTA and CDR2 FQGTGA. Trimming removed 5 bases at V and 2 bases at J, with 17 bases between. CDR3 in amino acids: CASSPGVRGPTDTQYF. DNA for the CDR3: TGTGCCAGCAGCCCTGGGGTGCGGGGGCCCACAGATACGCAGTATTTT. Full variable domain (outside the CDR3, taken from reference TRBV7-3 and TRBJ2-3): GAGVSQTPSNKVTEKGKYVELRCDPISGHTALYWYRQSLGQGPEFLIYFQGTGAADDSGLPNDRFFAVRPEGSVSTLKIQRTERGDSAVYLCASSPGVRGPTDTQYFGPGTRLTVL.

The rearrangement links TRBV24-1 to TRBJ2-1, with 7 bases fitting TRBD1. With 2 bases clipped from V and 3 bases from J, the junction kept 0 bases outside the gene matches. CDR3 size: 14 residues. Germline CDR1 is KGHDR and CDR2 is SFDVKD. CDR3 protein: CATSDWDSYNEQFF. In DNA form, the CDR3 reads TGTGCCACCAGTGATTGGGACAGCTACAATGAGCAGTTCTTC.

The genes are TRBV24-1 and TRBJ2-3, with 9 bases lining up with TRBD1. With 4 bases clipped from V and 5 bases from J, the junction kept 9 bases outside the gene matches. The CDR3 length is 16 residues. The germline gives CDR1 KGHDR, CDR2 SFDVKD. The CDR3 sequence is CATSDTGTGREDTQYF. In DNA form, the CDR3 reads TGTGCCACCAGTGACACGGGGACAGGGAGAGAAGATACGCAGTATTTT.

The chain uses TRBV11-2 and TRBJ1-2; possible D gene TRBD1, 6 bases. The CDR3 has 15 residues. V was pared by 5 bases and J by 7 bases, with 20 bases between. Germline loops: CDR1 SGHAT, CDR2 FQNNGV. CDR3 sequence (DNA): TGTGCCAGCAGCCCCCTCGGGGGGCCGCTCGGTGGCTACACCTTC. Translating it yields CASSPLGGPLGGYTF.

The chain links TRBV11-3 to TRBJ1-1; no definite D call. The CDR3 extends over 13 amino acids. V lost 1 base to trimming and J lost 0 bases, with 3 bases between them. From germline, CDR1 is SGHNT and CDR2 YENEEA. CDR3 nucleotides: TGTGCCAGCAGCTTAGGAGTGAACACTGAAGCTTTCTTT. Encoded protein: CASSLGVNTEAFF.

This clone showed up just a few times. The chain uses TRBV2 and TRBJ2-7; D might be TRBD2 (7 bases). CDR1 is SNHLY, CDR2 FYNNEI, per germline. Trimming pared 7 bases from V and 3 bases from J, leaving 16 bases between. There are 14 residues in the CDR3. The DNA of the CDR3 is TGTGCCAGCACCTTCGGGGGGCAGATCTACGAGCAGTACGTC. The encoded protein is CASTFGGQIYEQYV.

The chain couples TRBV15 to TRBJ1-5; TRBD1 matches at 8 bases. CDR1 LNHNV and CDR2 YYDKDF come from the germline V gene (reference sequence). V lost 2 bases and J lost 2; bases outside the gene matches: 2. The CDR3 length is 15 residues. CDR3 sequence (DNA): TGTGCCACCAGCAGAACGACAGGGGGCAATCAGCCCCAGCATTTT. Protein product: CATSRTTGGNQPQHF.

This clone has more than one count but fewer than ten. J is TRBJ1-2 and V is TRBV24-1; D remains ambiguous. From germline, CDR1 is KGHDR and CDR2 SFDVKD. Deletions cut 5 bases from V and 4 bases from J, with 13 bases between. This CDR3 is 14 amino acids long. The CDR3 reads CATSGESSPYGYTF. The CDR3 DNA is TGTGCCACCAGTGGTGAATCTAGCCCCTATGGCTACACCTTC.

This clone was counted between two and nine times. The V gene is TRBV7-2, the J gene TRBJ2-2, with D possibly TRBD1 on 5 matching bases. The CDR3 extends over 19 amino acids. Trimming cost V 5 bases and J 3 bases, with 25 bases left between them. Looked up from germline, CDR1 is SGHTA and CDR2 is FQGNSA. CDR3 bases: TGTGCCAGCAGCCCTCTTAGAATCGCCCTCGTAGGGGACACCGGGGAGCTGTTTTTT. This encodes CASSPLRIALVGDTGELFF.

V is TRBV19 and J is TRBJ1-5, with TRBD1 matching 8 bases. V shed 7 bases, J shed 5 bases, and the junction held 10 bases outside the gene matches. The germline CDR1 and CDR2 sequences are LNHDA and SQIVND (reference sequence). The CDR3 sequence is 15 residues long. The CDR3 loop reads CASNPTGEDYQPQHF. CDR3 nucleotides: TGTGCCAGTAACCCGACAGGGGAGGATTATCAGCCCCAGCATTTT.

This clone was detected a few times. The CDR3: CASSDPSQAYNEQFF. CDR3 DNA sequence: TGTGCCAGCAGTGACCCCTCGCAAGCCTACAATGAGCAGTTCTTC. The chain recombines TRBV25-1 with TRBJ2-1, with D uncertain. The V gene lost 3 bases and the J gene lost 2 bases, with 11 bases spanning the gap. Per the germline V gene, CDR1 is MGHDK and CDR2 is SYGVNS. The CDR3 has 15 amino acids.

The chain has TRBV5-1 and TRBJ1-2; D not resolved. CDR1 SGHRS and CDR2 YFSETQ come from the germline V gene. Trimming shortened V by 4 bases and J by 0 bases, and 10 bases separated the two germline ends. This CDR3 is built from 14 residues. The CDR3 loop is CASSPEEANYGYTF. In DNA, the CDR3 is TGCGCCAGCAGCCCGGAGGAAGCTAACTATGGCTACACCTTC.

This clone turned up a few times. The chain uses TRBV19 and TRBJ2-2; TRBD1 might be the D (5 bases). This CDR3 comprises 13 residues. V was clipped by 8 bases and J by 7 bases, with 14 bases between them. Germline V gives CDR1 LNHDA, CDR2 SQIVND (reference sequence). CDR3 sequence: CASQAAGNGELFF. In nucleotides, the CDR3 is TGTGCCAGTCAGGCCGCAGGGAACGGGGAGCTGTTTTTT. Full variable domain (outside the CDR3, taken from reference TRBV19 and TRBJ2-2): DGGITQSPKYLFRKEGQNVTLSCEQNLNHDAMYWYRQDPGQGLRLIYYSQIVNDFQKGDIAEGYSVSREKKESFPLTVTSAQKNPTAFYLCASQAAGNGELFFGEGSRLTVL.

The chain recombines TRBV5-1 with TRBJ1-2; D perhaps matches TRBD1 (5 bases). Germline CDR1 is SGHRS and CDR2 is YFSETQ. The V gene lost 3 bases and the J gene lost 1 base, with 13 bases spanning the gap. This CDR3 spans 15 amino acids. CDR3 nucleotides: TGCGCCAGCAGCTCCCTAACAGGCGTTAACTATGGCTACACCTTC. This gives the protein CASSSLTGVNYGYTF.

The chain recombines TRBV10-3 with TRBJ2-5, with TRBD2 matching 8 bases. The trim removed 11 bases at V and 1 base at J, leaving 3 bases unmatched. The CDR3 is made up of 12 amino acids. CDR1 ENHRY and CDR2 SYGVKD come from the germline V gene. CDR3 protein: CASGLGQETQYF. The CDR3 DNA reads TGTGCCTCGGGACTAGGCCAAGAGACCCAGTACTTC.

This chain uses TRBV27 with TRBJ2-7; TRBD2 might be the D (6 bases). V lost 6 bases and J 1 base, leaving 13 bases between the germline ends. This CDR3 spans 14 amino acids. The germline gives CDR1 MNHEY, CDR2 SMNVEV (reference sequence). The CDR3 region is CASRRLGTSYEQYV. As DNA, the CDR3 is TGTGCCAGCAGAAGACTCGGGACTTCCTACGAGCAGTACGTC.